The present TCR beta chain was sequenced within a study of T cell repertoires in cytomegalovirus infection. Across the whole study: CMV epitopes, recently identified HLA-C-restricted and well-studied HLA-B-restricted, were used. Findings and limits, study-wide: Dominant in the ex vivo response were TCR beta clonotypes restricted by HLA-C and specific for CMV.

This clonotype was seen many times. Its antigen remains unidentified. CDR1 and CDR2 from the germline V gene are LNHDA and SQIVND (reference sequence). The V and J ends lost 8 bases and 7 bases respectively, with 12 bases between them. This CDR3 spans 12 amino acids. TCRdb processed the reads anew with MiXCR; each CDR3 protein has one entry. The sample has hundreds of thousands of distinct CDR3 sequences, approximately 33% seen once. The V call is TRBV19, the J call TRBJ1-5; D remains unclear. The sample in question was cultured CD8+ T cells from PBMCs, obtained from culture after CMV antigen stimulation. This clonotype originated in a human donor in good health (CMV status not recorded). Some clones in this sample may be carry-over from other donors' samples. The CDR3 region is CASSPYGQPQHF. CDR3 coding DNA: TGTGCCAGTTCGCCCTACGGACAGCCCCAGCATTTT.